This is a list of T cell receptor beta chains from one sample in a study of T-cell reconstitution after alpha-beta-depleted transplantation in children. From the PCR reads, TCRdb called clonotypes with MiXCR, one entry per CDR3 protein. Seen here are some 340,000 distinct CDR3 sequences, approximately 10% observed once, and the top ten hold 2% to 3%. This sample comprised PBMCs from the stem cell graft donor, obtained from the stem cell graft. These TCRs come from a human donor who donated a stem cell graft to a child with acute lymphoblastic leukemia. Each CDR3 is given without its conserved first and last residue. Part of the rows lack a size; the others show once, few, many or a class for expanded clones.

j_call: TRBJ2-5
v_call: TRBV12-3/TRBV12-4
clone_size: few
cdr3_aa: ASSPARGRGQETQY

j_call: TRBJ2-7
v_call: TRBV3-1
clone_size: few
cdr3_aa: ASALGTRDEQY

j_call: TRBJ2-7
v_call: TRBV4-2
clone_size: .
cdr3_aa: ASSQDRSLVSYEQY

j_call: TRBJ1-6
v_call: TRBV4-1
clone_size: many
cdr3_aa: ASSQAGVGSPLH

j_call: TRBJ2-7
v_call: TRBV18
clone_size: few
cdr3_aa: ASSPQGRRSYEQY

j_call: TRBJ2-1
v_call: TRBV12-3/TRBV12-4
clone_size: .
cdr3_aa: ASSSPEQGRDEQF

j_call: TRBJ2-1
v_call: TRBV20-1
clone_size: many
cdr3_aa: SAGGLAGQF

j_call: TRBJ1-3
v_call: TRBV20-1
clone_size: many
cdr3_aa: SARDDGQGVLLGGNTIY

j_call: TRBJ2-7
v_call: TRBV21-1
clone_size: few
cdr3_aa: ASCRTRDDGVQY

j_call: TRBJ2-3
v_call: TRBV7-2
clone_size: few
cdr3_aa: ASSTKDTQY

j_call: TRBJ2-3
v_call: TRBV7-2
clone_size: .
cdr3_aa: ASRGTSGVLDTQY

j_call: TRBJ2-1
v_call: TRBV4-1
clone_size: many
cdr3_aa: ASSQDPGDSSYNEQF

j_call: TRBJ2-1
v_call: TRBV11-2
clone_size: .
cdr3_aa: ASSQPDRGPVNEQF

j_call: TRBJ1-1
v_call: TRBV30
clone_size: .
cdr3_aa: AWSVGVRAEAF

j_call: TRBJ1-4
v_call: TRBV27
clone_size: few
cdr3_aa: ASSPIDRVHEKLF

j_call: TRBJ1-1
v_call: TRBV5-1
clone_size: .
cdr3_aa: ASSSSGGYTEAF

j_call: TRBJ2-3
v_call: TRBV7-3
clone_size: .
cdr3_aa: ASSLTGIPPDTQY

j_call: TRBJ1-6
v_call: TRBV5-1
clone_size: many
cdr3_aa: ASSLEGTGLNSPLH

j_call: TRBJ1-1
v_call: TRBV6-5
clone_size: many
cdr3_aa: ASSYSQGMNTEAF

j_call: TRBJ2-3
v_call: TRBV4-2
clone_size: few
cdr3_aa: ASSQRPGTSGSYDTQY

j_call: TRBJ1-2
v_call: TRBV7-9
clone_size: .
cdr3_aa: ASSLSPGPRDGYT

j_call: TRBJ2-3
v_call: TRBV3-1
clone_size: many
cdr3_aa: ASSQVSDTQY

j_call: TRBJ2-5
v_call: TRBV3-1
clone_size: many
cdr3_aa: ASSYSGRNQETQY

j_call: TRBJ1-2
v_call: TRBV21-1
clone_size: few
cdr3_aa: ASSKLRGRYGYT

j_call: TRBJ2-1
v_call: TRBV6-2/TRBV6-3
clone_size: few
cdr3_aa: ASRTGLAENNEQF

j_call: TRBJ1-1
v_call: TRBV7-2
clone_size: .
cdr3_aa: ASSLVGGQGLAF

j_call: TRBJ1-1
v_call: TRBV4-1
clone_size: .
cdr3_aa: ASSQPGQSGAF

j_call: TRBJ1-4
v_call: TRBV4-1
clone_size: .
cdr3_aa: ASSHYNRVPNEKLF

j_call: TRBJ1-5
v_call: TRBV27
clone_size: .
cdr3_aa: ASRTGLSNQPQH

j_call: TRBJ2-1
v_call: TRBV30
clone_size: .
cdr3_aa: AWSVGGAFAYNEQF